Listed below are T cell receptor beta chains from one sample, sequenced in a study of blood T cell repertoires in COVID-19. Measured with immunoSEQ multiplex PCR; TCRdb has only the in-frame clones, and not every one. The sample lists roughly 300,000 clones, roughly 90% occurring once. Sequencing was done on a sample of peripheral blood. The receptors shown here come from a man between 18 and 35 years old who had recovered from COVID-19. Both conserved end residues are part of each CDR3. The D gene is left open where the match is weak. Size values are once, few and many counts, or a class for expanded clones, and some rows have none.

abundance,d_gene,v_gene,j_gene,len,CDR3aa,CDR3nt
-,TRBD2,TRBV15,TRBJ2-1,16,CATSRREAGGLYEQFF,TGTGCCACCAGCAGAAGGGAAGCGGGGGGGCTTTATGAGCAGTTCTTC
-,-,TRBV4-2,TRBJ1-1,14,CASSQEQGPTEAFF,TGTGCCAGCAGCCAAGAACAGGGACCAACAGAAGCTTTCTTT
few,-,TRBV27,TRBJ1-2,14,CASSLFGRSYGYTF,TGTGCCAGCAGCCTCTTCGGTAGGAGCTATGGCTACACCTTC
-,TRBD1,TRBV4-3,TRBJ1-2,14,CASSPTGGNYGYTF,TGCGCCAGCAGCCCGACAGGGGGAAACTATGGCTACACCTTC
-,TRBD1,TRBV5-1,TRBJ2-5,13,CASSIGTEVSQYF,TGCGCCAGCAGCATCGGGACAGAGGTGTCCCAGTACTTC
-,-,TRBV19,TRBJ1-1,13,CASSIVESTEAFF,TGTGCCAGTAGTATAGTGGAGTCCACTGAAGCTTTCTTT
-,-,TRBV5-4,TRBJ1-1,13,CASSSTGNTEAFF,TGTGCCAGCAGCTCGACAGGAAACACTGAAGCTTTCTTT
-,-,TRBV27,TRBJ2-1,16,CASSFWLPRQDNEQFF,TGTGCCAGCAGTTTTTGGCTCCCCCGGCAGGACAATGAGCAGTTCTTC
few,TRBD1,TRBV15,TRBJ1-1,14,CATSALEGQYRAFF,TGTGCCACCAGCGCCCTAGAGGGACAGTATCGAGCTTTCTTT
-,-,TRBV7-7,TRBJ2-5,13,CASSLGRGETQYF,TGTGCCAGCAGCCTCGGCAGGGGTGAGACCCAGTACTTC
-,-,TRBV28,TRBJ1-2,14,CASSFGGAGYGYTF,TGTGCCAGCAGTTTTGGGGGCGCGGGCTATGGCTACACCTTC
-,-,TRBV20-1,TRBJ1-2,13,CSASSGDTAGYTF,TGCAGTGCTAGTTCAGGGGATACGGCTGGCTACACCTTC
-,TRBD2,TRBV7-6,TRBJ2-2,15,CASSLAGGATGELFF,TGTGCCAGCAGCTTAGCGGGAGGGGCGACCGGGGAGCTGTTTTTT
-,TRBD1,TRBV10-2,TRBJ1-2,13,CASSERDREIYTF,TGCGCCAGCAGTGAGCGGGACAGGGAAATCTACACCTTC
-,-,TRBV19,TRBJ1-1,14,CASSEEGVWTEAFF,TGTGCCAGTAGTGAGGAGGGCGTATGGACTGAAGCTTTCTTT
-,TRBD1,TRBV18,TRBJ2-7,17,CASSPPRSQGAVYEQYF,TGTGCCAGCTCACCACCCAGGTCGCAGGGGGCGGTTTACGAGCAGTACTTC
once,TRBD1,TRBV29-1,TRBJ1-2,12,CSVEDRGRGYTF,TGCAGCGTTGAAGACAGGGGGCGGGGCTACACCTTC
-,-,TRBV14,TRBJ2-3,13,CASSQLGAGTQYF,TGTGCCAGCAGCCAACTGGGGGCAGGTACGCAGTATTTT
-,-,TRBV3-1/TRBV3-2,TRBJ1-2,13,CASSPSRDYGYTF,TGTGCCAGCAGCCCTAGCCGGGACTATGGCTACACCTTC
-,-,TRBV7-3,TRBJ2-2,15,CASSRKTGNTGELFF,TGTGCCAGCAGCCGTAAGACAGGGAACACCGGGGAGCTGTTTTTT
-,TRBD2,TRBV15,TRBJ2-7,15,CATSGGLAGGHEQYF,TGTGCCACCAGCGGAGGACTAGCGGGGGGTCACGAGCAGTACTTC
-,TRBD1,TRBV5-6,TRBJ1-5,15,CASSAGTGMNQPQHF,TGTGCCAGCAGCGCCGGGACAGGGATGAATCAGCCCCAGCATTTT
-,-,TRBV5-1,TRBJ2-3,15,CASSSGDTSTDTQYF,TGCGCCAGCAGCTCCGGGGATACTAGCACAGATACGCAGTATTTT
-,TRBD2,TRBV3-1/TRBV3-2,TRBJ2-1,13,CASSQEGGNEQFF,TGTGCCAGCAGCCAAGAGGGGGGGAATGAGCAGTTCTTC
-,-,TRBV19,TRBJ1-6,12,CASSLGNSPLHF,TGTGCCAGTAGTCTCGGGAATTCACCCCTCCACTTT